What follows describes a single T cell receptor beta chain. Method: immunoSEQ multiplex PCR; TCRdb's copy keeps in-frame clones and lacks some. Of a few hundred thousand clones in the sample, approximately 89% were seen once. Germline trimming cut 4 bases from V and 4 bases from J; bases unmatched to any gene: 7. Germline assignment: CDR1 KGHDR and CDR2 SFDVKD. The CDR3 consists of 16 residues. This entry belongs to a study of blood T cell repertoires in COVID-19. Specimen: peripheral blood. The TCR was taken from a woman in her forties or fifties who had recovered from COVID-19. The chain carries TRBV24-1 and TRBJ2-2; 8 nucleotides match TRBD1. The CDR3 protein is CATSDPGQGVTGELFF. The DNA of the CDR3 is TGTGCCACCAGTGACCCCGGACAGGGAGTCACCGGGGAGCTGTTTTTT.